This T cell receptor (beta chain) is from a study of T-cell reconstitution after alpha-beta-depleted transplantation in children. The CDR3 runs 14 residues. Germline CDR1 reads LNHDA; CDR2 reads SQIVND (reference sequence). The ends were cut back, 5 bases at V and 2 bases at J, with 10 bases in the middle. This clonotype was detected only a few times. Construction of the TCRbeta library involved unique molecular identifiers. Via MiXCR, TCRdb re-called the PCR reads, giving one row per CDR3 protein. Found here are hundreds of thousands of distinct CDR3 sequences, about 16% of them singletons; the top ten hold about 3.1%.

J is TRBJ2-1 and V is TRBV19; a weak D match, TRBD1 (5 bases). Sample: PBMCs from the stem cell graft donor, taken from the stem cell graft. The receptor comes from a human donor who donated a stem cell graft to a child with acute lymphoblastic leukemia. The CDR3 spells CASSQQVAYNEQFF. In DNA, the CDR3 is TGTGCCAGTAGTCAACAGGTTGCCTACAATGAGCAGTTCTTC.